The rows below give T cell receptor beta chains drawn from one sample of a study of blood T cell repertoires in COVID-19. Generated by immunoSEQ multiplex PCR, the TCRdb table keeps only in-frame clones and is missing some. Here the sample spans 45,000 or so clones, approximately 87% being singletons. Sequences were obtained from peripheral blood. These receptors originate from a woman at least 80 years old with COVID-19, enrolled during active disease. CDR3s include the opening cysteine and the closing phenylalanine or tryptophan. D genes are given only for firm matches. The listing skips clone size in some rows; elsewhere it reads once, few, many or a size class.

length: 14
D: -
J: TRBJ2-1
V: TRBV30
size: -
DNA: TGTGCCTGGAGATCGCAGGGCTCCTACAATGAGCAGTTCTTC
CDR3: CAWRSQGSYNEQFF

length: 14
D: -
J: TRBJ2-1
V: TRBV19
size: -
DNA: TGTGCCAGTAGTATTGAGCCCCTGATGAATGAGCAGTTCTTC
CDR3: CASSIEPLMNEQFF

length: 14
D: TRBD2
J: TRBJ2-2
V: TRBV14
size: -
DNA: TGTGCCAGCAGCCAAGTCAGCGGGATCGGGGAGCTGTTTTTT
CDR3: CASSQVSGIGELFF

length: 16
D: TRBD1
J: TRBJ2-3
V: TRBV3-1/TRBV3-2
size: -
DNA: TGTGCCAGCAGCCTCACAGGGGACACTCGCACAGATACGCAGTATTTT
CDR3: CASSLTGDTRTDTQYF

length: 11
D: -
J: TRBJ1-6
V: TRBV30
size: once
DNA: TGTGCCTGGAGTACAGGACCTTCGGGGGACTTT
CDR3: CAWSTGPSGDF

length: 13
D: TRBD1
J: TRBJ1-3
V: TRBV18
size: -
DNA: TGTGCCAGCTCCACAGGGGCTGGAAACACCATATATTTT
CDR3: CASSTGAGNTIYF

length: 14
D: TRBD1
J: TRBJ2-2
V: TRBV18
size: -
DNA: TGTGCCAGCTCAAGGACAGGGAACACCGGGGAGCTGTTTTTT
CDR3: CASSRTGNTGELFF

length: 14
D: TRBD1
J: TRBJ2-2
V: TRBV10-3
size: -
DNA: TGTGCCATCAGTCCACAGGGGGACACCGGGGAGCTGTTTTTT
CDR3: CAISPQGDTGELFF

length: 14
D: TRBD1
J: TRBJ2-2
V: TRBV29-1
size: -
DNA: TGCAGCGCGTCCACAGGGGTGGACACCGGGGAGCTGTTTTTT
CDR3: CSASTGVDTGELFF

length: 17
D: -
J: TRBJ2-3
V: TRBV12-2
size: -
DNA: TGTGCAAGTCGCTGGAAAGAAGCGGGAGAGAGCACAGATACGCAGTATTTT
CDR3: CASRWKEAGESTDTQYF

length: 13
D: -
J: TRBJ1-3
V: TRBV12-3/TRBV12-4
size: -
DNA: TGTGCCAGCAGTCCCCCTGGGGGGAACACCATATATTTT
CDR3: CASSPPGGNTIYF

length: 14
D: -
J: TRBJ2-1
V: TRBV7-2
size: -
DNA: TGTGCCAGCAGCTTGATATGGCGGGATAATGAGCAGTTCTTC
CDR3: CASSLIWRDNEQFF

length: 13
D: -
J: TRBJ2-5
V: TRBV29-1
size: -
DNA: TGCAGCGTTGAAGTCGGCAGGGGCGAGACCCAGTACTTC
CDR3: CSVEVGRGETQYF

length: 15
D: TRBD1
J: TRBJ1-5
V: TRBV3-1/TRBV3-2
size: few
DNA: TGTGCCAGCAGCCAGGGGACAGGGACCCATCAGCCCCAGCATTTT
CDR3: CASSQGTGTHQPQHF

length: 14
D: TRBD1
J: TRBJ2-1
V: TRBV25-1
size: -
DNA: TGTGCCAGCAGTGTTACAGGGGAACACAATGAGCAGTTCTTC
CDR3: CASSVTGEHNEQFF

length: 15
D: TRBD1
J: TRBJ1-1
V: TRBV7-2
size: -
DNA: TGTGCCAGCGGGTTCTACCGACAGGGGCGAACTGAAGCTTTCTTT
CDR3: CASGFYRQGRTEAFF

length: 12
D: -
J: TRBJ1-1
V: TRBV24-1
size: -
DNA: TGTGCCACCAGTGAGGAGCCAGGGAAAGCTTTCTTT
CDR3: CATSEEPGKAFF

length: 17
D: -
J: TRBJ1-5
V: TRBV10-3
size: once
DNA: TGTGCCATCAGTAAGGGGTCCGTGACAGCGAATAATCAGCCCCAGCATTTT
CDR3: CAISKGSVTANNQPQHF

length: 16
D: TRBD1
J: TRBJ1-2
V: TRBV7-9
size: -
DNA: TGTGCCAGCAGCTCCACGACAGGGGGAGACTTCTATGGCTACACCTTC
CDR3: CASSSTTGGDFYGYTF

length: 13
D: TRBD1
J: TRBJ1-1
V: TRBV7-3
size: once
DNA: TGTGCCAGCAGCCCCCGGACAGGGGGCGAAGCTTTCTTT
CDR3: CASSPRTGGEAFF

length: 17
D: -
J: TRBJ2-1
V: TRBV7-2
size: few
DNA: TGTGCCAGCAGCTTAGCCCGCACAGCTTCGTTCTACAATGAGCAGTTCTTC
CDR3: CASSLARTASFYNEQFF

length: 13
D: -
J: TRBJ1-1
V: TRBV19
size: -
DNA: TGTGCCAGTAGTTCAGATTTGAACACTGAAGCTTTCTTT
CDR3: CASSSDLNTEAFF

length: 14
D: -
J: TRBJ1-1
V: TRBV19
size: -
DNA: TGTGCCAGTACCGCCATCGAACAGCCCCCTGAAGCTTTCTTT
CDR3: CASTAIEQPPEAFF

length: 14
D: -
J: TRBJ1-2
V: TRBV28
size: -
DNA: TGTGCCAGCAGTTCAACCCGGGGGTCCTATGGCTACACCTTC
CDR3: CASSSTRGSYGYTF

length: 14
D: -
J: TRBJ2-7
V: TRBV28
size: -
DNA: TGTGCCAGCAGTTTTCAGGGTTCCTCCTACGAGCAGTACTTC
CDR3: CASSFQGSSYEQYF

length: 17
D: TRBD2
J: TRBJ2-3
V: TRBV7-9
size: -
DNA: TGTGCCAGCAGCTTGGGACTAGCGGGAGGAGGGACAGATACGCAGTATTTT
CDR3: CASSLGLAGGGTDTQYF

length: 12
D: TRBD1
J: TRBJ1-1
V: TRBV5-1
size: -
DNA: TGCGCCAGCAGCTTGGAAAGGGGGCGCGCTTTCTTT
CDR3: CASSLERGRAFF

length: 16
D: TRBD2
J: TRBJ2-7
V: TRBV27
size: -
DNA: TGTGCCAGCAGTCCCCTGGGTAGCGGGGGGTTACGAGTGCAGTACTTC
CDR3: CASSPLGSGGLRVQYF

length: 17
D: -
J: TRBJ1-1
V: TRBV6-1
size: -
DNA: TGTGCCAGCAGTGAAGGGGCCTGGGGAGGGGGAGGCACTGAAGCTTTCTTT
CDR3: CASSEGAWGGGGTEAFF

length: 15
D: -
J: TRBJ2-6
V: TRBV6-5
size: -
DNA: TGTGCCAGCAGCCTTCCTACTTCTGGGGCCAACGTCCTGACTTTC
CDR3: CASSLPTSGANVLTF

length: 16
D: TRBD1
J: TRBJ1-4
V: TRBV7-9
size: -
DNA: TGTGCCAGCAGCTCTCTCCTGGGGGACAGGGGCAAAAAACTGTTTTTT
CDR3: CASSSLLGDRGKKLFF

length: 14
D: -
J: TRBJ1-2
V: TRBV15
size: -
DNA: TGTGCCACCAGCAGAGATATGGGAGACTATGGCTACACCTTC
CDR3: CATSRDMGDYGYTF

length: 15
D: TRBD1
J: TRBJ1-2
V: TRBV18
size: -
DNA: TGTGCCAGCTCACCTTACGACAGGGGAAACTATGGCTACACCTTC
CDR3: CASSPYDRGNYGYTF

length: 12
D: TRBD1
J: TRBJ1-1
V: TRBV10-3
size: -
DNA: TGTGCCATCAGCGAGGGGACAGGGGCAGCTTTCTTT
CDR3: CAISEGTGAAFF

length: 15
D: -
J: TRBJ2-7
V: TRBV28
size: -
DNA: TGTGCCAGCAGTTTAAGGCTGCGAGGAGGATATAAGCAGTACTTC
CDR3: CASSLRLRGGYKQYF

length: 20
D: -
J: TRBJ1-5
V: TRBV23-1
size: few
DNA: TGCGCCAGCAGTCAATCGGAAGGGAGACAGGTAAGCTATAGCAATCAGCCCCAGCATTTT
CDR3: CASSQSEGRQVSYSNQPQHF

length: 15
D: -
J: TRBJ1-2
V: TRBV3-1/TRBV3-2
size: -
DNA: TGTGCCAGCAGCCCCCGGGGGGGCCTCGGCTATGGCTACACCTTC
CDR3: CASSPRGGLGYGYTF

length: 15
D: -
J: TRBJ2-2
V: TRBV27
size: -
DNA: TGTGCCAGCAGTTTAACAGGGAGGAACACCGGGGAGCTGTTTTTT
CDR3: CASSLTGRNTGELFF

length: 14
D: -
J: TRBJ1-1
V: TRBV6-5
size: -
DNA: TGTGCCAGCAGTTACGGCGCAGGGTACACTGAAGCTTTCTTT
CDR3: CASSYGAGYTEAFF

length: 14
D: TRBD1
J: TRBJ1-5
V: TRBV2
size: -
DNA: TGTGCCAGCACCCCCGGGACAGCCGCTCAGCCCCAGCATTTT
CDR3: CASTPGTAAQPQHF

length: 16
D: -
J: TRBJ2-1
V: TRBV28
size: few
DNA: TGTGCCAGCAGTCCCTTAGCGGAGAGCTCCTACAATGAGCAGTTCTTC
CDR3: CASSPLAESSYNEQFF

length: 14
D: -
J: TRBJ1-6
V: TRBV6-5
size: -
DNA: TGTGCCAGCAGTTACTCGAGTAGGGAGCCACCCCTCCACTTT
CDR3: CASSYSSREPPLHF

length: 15
D: -
J: TRBJ2-7
V: TRBV29-1
size: -
DNA: TGCAGCGTTGAAGGGGGGACTCTAGCCCCCTACGAGCAGTACTTC
CDR3: CSVEGGTLAPYEQYF

length: 14
D: -
J: TRBJ2-3
V: TRBV14
size: -
DNA: TGTGCCAGCAGCCAAGACCAGATCACAGATACGCAGTATTTT
CDR3: CASSQDQITDTQYF

length: 15
D: -
J: TRBJ1-1
V: TRBV21-1
size: -
DNA: TGTGCCAGCAGCAGGAGGGCCACGGCGAACACTGAAGCTTTCTTT
CDR3: CASSRRATANTEAFF

length: 13
D: TRBD1
J: TRBJ1-1
V: TRBV12-3/TRBV12-4
size: once
DNA: TGTGCCAGCAGTACCGAGGGGGCCCTTGAAGCTTTCTTT
CDR3: CASSTEGALEAFF

length: 14
D: -
J: TRBJ2-7
V: TRBV27
size: -
DNA: TGTGCCAGCCAACCAAACAAACCCACCTACGAGCAGTACTTC
CDR3: CASQPNKPTYEQYF

length: 14
D: -
J: TRBJ1-3
V: TRBV27
size: -
DNA: TGTGCCAGCAGTTTGGGGCAGGTTGGATACACCATATATTTT
CDR3: CASSLGQVGYTIYF

length: 11
D: -
J: TRBJ1-1
V: TRBV3-1/TRBV3-2
size: -
DNA: TGTGCCAGCAGCTCCGGGTCAGAAGCTTTCTTT
CDR3: CASSSGSEAFF

length: 15
D: -
J: TRBJ1-1
V: TRBV18
size: -
DNA: TGTGCCAGCTCACCGGACAGACCCATGAACACTGAAGCTTTCTTT
CDR3: CASSPDRPMNTEAFF

length: 16
D: TRBD2
J: TRBJ2-1
V: TRBV9
size: -
DNA: TGTGCCAGCAGCGTAGGGCTAGCGGGGGGGTACAATGAGCAGTTCTTC
CDR3: CASSVGLAGGYNEQFF

length: 14
D: -
J: TRBJ2-2
V: TRBV7-2
size: once
DNA: TGTGCCAGCAGCGCCGGACAGAACACCGGGGAGCTGTTTTTT
CDR3: CASSAGQNTGELFF

length: 14
D: TRBD2
J: TRBJ2-5
V: TRBV7-9
size: -
DNA: TGTGCCAGCAGCCTGACTAGCGGGAGAGGGACCCAGTACTTC
CDR3: CASSLTSGRGTQYF

length: 16
D: -
J: TRBJ1-3
V: TRBV28
size: -
DNA: TGTGCCAGCAGTTTATTTCGGGGGATTGATGGAAACACCATATATTTT
CDR3: CASSLFRGIDGNTIYF

length: 15
D: -
J: TRBJ2-3
V: TRBV4-1
size: once
DNA: TGCGCCAGCAGCCAAGTCGGGTCTAGCACAGATACGCAGTATTTT
CDR3: CASSQVGSSTDTQYF

length: 13
D: -
J: TRBJ2-5
V: TRBV5-1
size: -
DNA: TGCGCCAGCAGCTTGGCGGTCCAAGAGACCCAGTACTTC
CDR3: CASSLAVQETQYF

length: 12
D: -
J: TRBJ1-2
V: TRBV19
size: -
DNA: TGTGCCTGCGGGCCCCCCAACTATGGCTACACCTTC
CDR3: CACGPPNYGYTF

length: 13
D: -
J: TRBJ1-2
V: TRBV6-6
size: few
DNA: TGTGCCAGCAGTCAGCGGGACGCCGGTGGCTACACCTTC
CDR3: CASSQRDAGGYTF

length: 16
D: -
J: TRBJ2-1
V: TRBV7-6
size: -
DNA: TGTGCCAGCAGCTTACAAGGTTATGCGGGCGGCGGCGAGCAGTTCTTC
CDR3: CASSLQGYAGGGEQFF